The text below deals with one T cell receptor (beta chain). A much larger clone lies one base from this, so it may be a read error. The CDR3 has 12 amino acids. In germline, CDR1 is MGHDK, CDR2 SYGVNS. The data belong to a study of tumor-infiltrating lymphocytes in primary liver carcinoma. Co-extraction of both nucleic acids (RNA and DNA) used roughly 18-34 mg of unsorted bulk tissue. Every patient had chronic HBV infection and was treatment-naive. Tumor samples all exceeded 90% viable tumor cells. The template, about 500 ng total RNA, yielded TCR beta cDNA made with a constant-region primer. Generation of the TCR beta libraries relied on three nested multiplex PCR rounds using slightly modified ARM-PCR. A C-beta reverse primer was combined with TRBV1-TRBV30 forward primers in the first two PCR rounds, and each round had around 10 cycles. From the multiplex PCR reads, TCRdb called clonotypes with MiXCR, one entry per CDR3 protein. The sample yields 40,000 to 60,000 distinct CDR3 sequences, over 65% seen once.

This chain joins TRBV25-1 and TRBJ2-7, with D perhaps matching TRBD1 or TRBD2 (5 bases each). Sample: liver tumor tissue from sampling region 5. Subset meaning: tumor region T5, tumor centre. This receptor was identified in a man in his forties with primary liver carcinoma and hepatitis B virus infection. The CDR3 DNA is TGTGCCATCAGTGGGACCATCTACGAGCAGTACTTC. As protein: CAISGTIYEQYF.